Here is one T cell receptor (beta chain) with its context. The germline V and J ends were trimmed by 5 bases and 4 bases, with 18 bases remaining between them. This CDR3 has 17 amino acids. Germline CDR1 is SEHNR and CDR2 is FQNEAQ (reference sequence). These data belong to a study of blood T cell repertoires in COVID-19. Study information: T cells, B-cell-depleted T cells, or PBMCs provided the cDNA or gDNA that served as material.

Here immunoSEQ multiplex PCR was the method, and the copy in TCRdb shows in-frame clones only, minus some. The top ten clones hold 35% of a sample with around 67,000 clones, about 68% of them seen once. The chain has TRBV7-9 and TRBJ2-6, with D tentatively TRBD2 (5 bases). Sequencing was done on a sample of peripheral blood. The TCR comes from a woman in her 70s with acute or convalescent COVID-19. CDR3 coding DNA: TGTGCCAGCAGCGCACGGACTGCCGCGGAGGGGGCCAACGTCCTGACTTTC. Protein product: CASSARTAAEGANVLTF.